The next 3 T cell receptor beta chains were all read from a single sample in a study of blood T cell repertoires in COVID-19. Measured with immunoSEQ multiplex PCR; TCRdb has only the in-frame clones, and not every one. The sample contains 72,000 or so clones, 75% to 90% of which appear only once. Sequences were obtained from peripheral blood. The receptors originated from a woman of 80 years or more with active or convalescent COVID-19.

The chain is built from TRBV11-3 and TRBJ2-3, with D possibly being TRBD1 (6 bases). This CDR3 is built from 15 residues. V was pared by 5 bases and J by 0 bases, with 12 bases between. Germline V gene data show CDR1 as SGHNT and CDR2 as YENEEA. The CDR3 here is CASSDRDTSTDTQYF. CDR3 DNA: TGTGCCAGCAGCGACCGGGACACCAGCACAGATACGCAGTATTTT. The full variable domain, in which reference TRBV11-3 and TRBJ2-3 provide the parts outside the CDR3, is EAGVVQSPRYKIIEKKQPVAFWCNPISGHNTLYWYLQNLGQGPELLIRYENEEAVDDSQLPKDRFSAERLKGVDSTLKIQPAELGDSAVYLCASSDRDTSTDTQYFGPGTRLTVL.

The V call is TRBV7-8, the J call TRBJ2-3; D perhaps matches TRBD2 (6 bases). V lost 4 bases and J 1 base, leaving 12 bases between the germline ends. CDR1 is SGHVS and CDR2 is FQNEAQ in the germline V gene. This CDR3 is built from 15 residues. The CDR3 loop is CASSSGTGRTDTQYF. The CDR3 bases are TGTGCCAGCAGCTCCGGGACTGGTCGCACAGATACGCAGTATTTT.

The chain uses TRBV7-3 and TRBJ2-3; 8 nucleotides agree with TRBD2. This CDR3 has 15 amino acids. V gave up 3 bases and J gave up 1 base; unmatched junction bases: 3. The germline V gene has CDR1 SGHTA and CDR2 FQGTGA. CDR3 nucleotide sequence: TGTGCCAGCAGCTTGAGCGGGGGCCGCACAGATACGCAGTATTTT. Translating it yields CASSLSGGRTDTQYF. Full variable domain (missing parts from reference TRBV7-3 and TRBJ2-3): GAGVSQTPSNKVTEKGKYVELRCDPISGHTALYWYRQSLGQGPEFLIYFQGTGAADDSGLPNDRFFAVRPEGSVSTLKIQRTERGDSAVYLCASSLSGGRTDTQYFGPGTRLTVL.